The next 32 T cell receptor beta chains were all read from a single sample in a study of blood T cell repertoires in COVID-19. Some clones are missing from TCRdb's copy, which holds only in-frame ones; the method was immunoSEQ multiplex PCR. In the table there are about 310,000 clones, around 90% of which are singletons. Sequencing was performed on peripheral blood. The receptors originated from a man aged 45 to 65 with active or convalescent COVID-19.

This chain joins TRBV3-1 (or the pseudogene TRBV3-2) and TRBJ2-7; 7 bases fit TRBD2. Germline V gene lookup returns CDR1 LGHDT and CDR2 YNNKEL (reference sequence). V shed 3 bases and J 5 bases; nucleotides not matched to a gene: 7. The CDR3 spans 14 residues. The CDR3 loop is CASSHETSFHEQYF. CDR3 nucleotide sequence: TGTGCCAGCAGCCATGAGACTAGCTTCCACGAGCAGTACTTC.

V is TRBV6-1 and J is TRBJ2-4, with D maybe TRBD1 (5 bases). Trimming cost V 1 base and J 0 bases, with 10 bases left between them. CDR1 is MNHNS and CDR2 is SASEGT in the germline V gene. The CDR3 has 16 residues. The CDR3 bases are TGTGCCAGCAGTGAAGGGCAGGGATTAGCCAAAAACATTCAGTACTTC. This gives the protein CASSEGQGLAKNIQYF.

V is TRBV19 and J is TRBJ1-5; weak D call: TRBD1 (5 bases). This CDR3 region has 14 residues. Trimming stripped 5 bases from V and 4 bases from J, with 12 bases between. CDR1 is LNHDA, CDR2 SQIVND, per germline (reference sequence). This CDR3 reads CASSPGTENQPQHF. The CDR3 DNA sequence: TGTGCCAGTAGTCCCGGGACTGAGAATCAGCCCCAGCATTTT.

J is TRBJ1-5 and V is TRBV2; a weak D match, TRBD1 (5 bases). Trimming stripped 1 base from V and 5 bases from J, with 9 bases between. In germline, CDR1 is SNHLY, CDR2 FYNNEI. This CDR3 is 14 amino acids long. The CDR3 loop reads CASSEVRVDQPQHF. In DNA form, the CDR3 reads TGTGCCAGCAGTGAAGTCAGGGTTGATCAGCCCCAGCATTTT.

The rearrangement uses TRBV5-6 and TRBJ1-4; TRBD1 aligns across 8 bases. J gave up 7 bases and V 4 bases, and 6 bases lay outside the gene matches. Per the germline V gene, CDR1 is SGHDT and CDR2 is YYEEEE. The CDR3 runs to 14 residues. The DNA of the CDR3 is TGTGCCAGCAGCCGTCAGGGGGCAGGTGAAAAACTGTTTTTT. It encodes CASSRQGAGEKLFF.

This clone turned up a few times. The V gene is TRBV10-3, the J gene TRBJ1-3, with a tentative D call TRBD1 (6 bases). The CDR3 sequence is 14 residues long. Deletions cut 3 bases from V and 3 bases from J, with 9 bases between. Germline V CDR1 and CDR2: ENHRY, SYGVKD. CDR3 loop: CAISEGQIGNTIYF. The CDR3 bases are TGTGCCATCAGTGAAGGACAGATTGGAAACACCATATATTTT.

Turning to this clone: Because the CDR3's place on the DNA is in doubt, the DNA is left out and the CDR3 is given as listed by TCRdb. The chain couples TRBV28 to TRBJ1-1; TRBD1 reflects the table's D call only, with no check against the DNA. CDR1 and CDR2 from the germline V gene are MDHEN and SYDVKM. Inclusive of both ends, the CDR3 amounts to 14 amino acids. CDR3 in amino acids: CASSSSTGGAEAFF.

The chain employs TRBV9 and TRBJ2-5; D might be TRBD1 (5 bases). The CDR3 extends over 14 amino acids. Germline V gene lookup returns CDR1 SGDLS and CDR2 YYNGEE. The V and J ends lost 2 bases and 1 base respectively, with 9 bases between them. The CDR3 sequence: CASSVGGAQETQYF. The DNA of the CDR3 is TGTGCCAGCAGCGTCGGTGGGGCCCAAGAGACCCAGTACTTC.

This sequence joins TRBV24-1 and TRBJ1-1; no clear D. Germline V gives CDR1 KGHDR, CDR2 SFDVKD. V was clipped by 6 bases and J by 4 bases, with 11 bases between them. This CDR3 is 13 amino acids long. CDR3 sequence: CATSRAGSTEAFF. DNA of the CDR3: TGTGCCACCAGTAGGGCCGGGAGCACTGAAGCTTTCTTT.

This clone was observed a single time. The genes are TRBV3-1 (or the pseudogene TRBV3-2) and TRBJ1-4, with 7 bases lining up with TRBD1. Losses at the gene ends were 0 bases for V and 7 bases for J; bases not matched to a gene: 8. This CDR3 spans 16 amino acids. Per the germline V gene, CDR1 is LGHDT and CDR2 is YNNKEL (reference sequence). The CDR3 sequence: CASSQEGAGGSEKLFF. CDR3 DNA: TGTGCCAGCAGCCAAGAGGGGGCAGGGGGAAGTGAAAAACTGTTTTTT.

This clone was recorded once. This rearrangement joins TRBV4-3 to TRBJ2-3; the D gene is possibly TRBD2 (6 bases). Deletions cut 5 bases from V and 2 bases from J, with 11 bases between. CDR3 length: 14 amino acids. Germline V gene sequence: CDR1 LGHNA, CDR2 YSLEER. The CDR3 bases are TGCGCCAGCAGCTCCGGCGGGGACACAGATACGCAGTATTTT. Its translation: CASSSGGDTDTQYF.

The chain has TRBV27 and TRBJ1-5; 9 bases line up with TRBD1. Germline trimming cut 6 bases from V and 0 bases from J; bases unmatched to any gene: 9. The CDR3 extends over 17 amino acids. Germline assignment: CDR1 MNHEY and CDR2 SMNVEV (reference sequence). CDR3 in DNA: TGTGCCAGCAGGGTCGGGACAGGGCAGTCTAGCAATCAGCCCCAGCATTTT. This sequence encodes CASRVGTGQSSNQPQHF.

This clone has more than one count but fewer than ten. The V gene is TRBV9, the J gene TRBJ1-4; tentative D call: TRBD1 (5 bases). This CDR3 contains 16 residues. The V gene's germline CDR1 is SGDLS and CDR2 YYNGEE. Trimming cost V 0 bases and J 7 bases, with 16 bases left between them. CDR3: CASSVDGAGPLEKLFF. For the CDR3, the DNA is TGTGCCAGCAGCGTAGACGGGGCGGGACCCCTTGAAAAACTGTTTTTT.

The rearrangement joins TRBV7-8 to TRBJ2-5; D gene unclear. Trimming took off 6 bases at V and 1 base at J, with 9 bases between the two ends. From germline, CDR1 is SGHVS and CDR2 FQNEAQ. The CDR3 runs 13 residues. The CDR3 DNA reads as TGTGCCAGCAGTCCAGGTCTCCAAGAGACCCAGTACTTC. It yields the protein CASSPGLQETQYF.

This chain joins TRBV4-3 and TRBJ1-2; 8 nucleotides align to TRBD1. The junction had 10 bases not matched to a gene; V was cut back by 4 bases and J by 0 bases. This CDR3 has 17 residues. CDR1 is LGHNA and CDR2 is YSLEER in the germline V gene. This CDR3 reads CASSPGQGGLTNYGYTF. CDR3 coding DNA: TGCGCCAGCAGCCCCGGACAGGGAGGGTTAACTAACTATGGCTACACCTTC.

The chain employs TRBV30 and TRBJ1-3; 7 nucleotides line up with TRBD1. Looked up from germline, CDR1 is GTSNPN and CDR2 is SVGIG (reference sequence). After removal of 2 bases from V and 0 bases from J, the junction contained 16 bases not matched to a gene. The CDR3 sequence is 19 residues long. This chain's CDR3 is CAWSTQGVQQGRSGNTIYF. CDR3 DNA sequence: TGTGCCTGGAGTACCCAGGGGGTCCAACAGGGACGCTCTGGAAACACCATATATTTT.

This chain joins TRBV7-9 and TRBJ2-5, with 8 bases lining up with TRBD2. This CDR3 has 15 residues. Germline CDR1 is SEHNR and CDR2 is FQNEAQ (reference sequence). J was trimmed by 4 bases and V by 3 bases; bases with no gene match: 7. The CDR3 sequence is CASSFAGRAGETQYF. The CDR3 region has the DNA TGTGCCAGCAGCTTTGCCGGGAGGGCCGGAGAGACCCAGTACTTC.

The J gene is TRBJ2-7, the V gene TRBV10-3; 11 nucleotides align to TRBD1. In germline, CDR1 is ENHRY, CDR2 SYGVKD. With V trimmed by 6 bases and J by 5 bases, 6 bases remained unmatched. The CDR3 length is 14 residues. CDR3 region: CAIRAGTGGHEQYF. The CDR3 DNA reads as TGTGCCATCAGAGCCGGGACAGGGGGGCACGAGCAGTACTTC.

The chain has TRBV7-9 and TRBJ1-4; 11 nucleotides align to TRBD1. J gave up 4 bases and V 5 bases, and 6 bases lay outside the gene matches. Germline V gene lookup returns CDR1 SEHNR and CDR2 FQNEAQ (reference sequence). This CDR3 is 16 amino acids long. The CDR3 DNA sequence: TGTGCCAGCAGCACGGGGACAGGGGGATTTAATGAAAAACTGTTTTTT. Encoded protein: CASSTGTGGFNEKLFF.

The CDR3 DNA reads as TGTGCCAGCAGCCTACAGGGTGTGGAGACCCAGTACTTC. The encoded protein is CASSLQGVETQYF. This rearrangement joins TRBV2 to TRBJ2-5, with a tentative D call TRBD1 (6 bases). This CDR3 contains 13 residues. The ends were cut back, 6 bases at V and 5 bases at J, with 13 bases in the middle. Germline CDR1 is SNHLY and CDR2 is FYNNEI.

This clone was recorded only once. V is TRBV7-8 and J is TRBJ1-5; D might be TRBD1 (6 bases). The germline CDR1 and CDR2 sequences are SGHVS and FQNEAQ. The CDR3 is 13 residues long. Trimming pared 1 base from V and 5 bases from J, leaving 6 bases between. CDR3: CASSLDRDQPQHF. CDR3 sequence (DNA): TGTGCCAGCAGCTTAGACAGGGATCAGCCCCAGCATTTT.

J is TRBJ1-4 and V is TRBV5-1; 9 bases align to TRBD1. Germline V gene data show CDR1 as SGHRS and CDR2 as YFSETQ. The CDR3 has 15 residues. Losses at the gene ends were 0 bases for V and 8 bases for J; bases not matched to a gene: 5. The CDR3 reads CASSLAGTGPEKLFF. The CDR3 DNA is TGCGCCAGCAGCTTGGCGGGGACAGGGCCCGAAAAACTGTTTTTT.

The chain uses TRBV9 and TRBJ2-1; tentatively, D is TRBD2 (5 bases). The CDR3 runs to 15 residues. Trimming took 1 base from V and 6 from J, leaving 14 bases between them. CDR1 is SGDLS, CDR2 YYNGEE, per germline. CDR3 sequence (DNA): TGTGCCAGCAGCGTATCCGGGGAAGGATCCAATGAGCAGTTCTTC. This codes for CASSVSGEGSNEQFF.

The chain carries TRBV29-1 and TRBJ2-1, with D possibly TRBD2 on 5 matching bases. Germline V gene sequence: CDR1 SQVTM, CDR2 ANQGSEA. This CDR3 contains 15 residues. V shed 4 bases and J shed 5 bases, with 18 bases lying between them. The CDR3 DNA reads as TGCAGCGTTGTACCCCACGCGGGTGGTAACAATGAGCAGTTCTTC. The encoded protein is CSVVPHAGGNNEQFF.

The V gene is TRBV6-5, the J gene TRBJ2-3, with D possibly matching TRBD2 (5 bases). V dropped 4 bases and J dropped 0 bases, with 8 bases sitting between them. CDR1 is MNHEY, CDR2 SVGAGI, per germline. The length of the CDR3 is 14 residues. CDR3 DNA: TGTGCCAGCAGTTCCGGGGAAAGCACAGATACGCAGTATTTT. Translated: CASSSGESTDTQYF.

This rearrangement joins TRBV5-4 to TRBJ1-2; 7 bases agree with TRBD1. In germline, CDR1 is SGHNT, CDR2 YYREEE (reference sequence). Unmatched junction bases numbered 15, after V lost 9 bases and J lost 4 bases. CDR3 length: 15 amino acids. The CDR3 DNA is TGTGCCATCGGGACAGCCTCTATGGGCCTCTATGGCTACACCTTC. Translating it yields CAIGTASMGLYGYTF.

J is TRBJ2-3 and V is TRBV25-1, with a possible D match to TRBD2 (5 bases). V was cut by 4 bases and J by 1 base, with 12 bases left in between. CDR3 length: 15 amino acids. Per germline, CDR1 MGHDK and CDR2 SYGVNS. The CDR3 protein is CASSGKRRGTDTQYF. The DNA for the CDR3 is TGTGCCAGCAGTGGCAAACGGCGGGGCACAGATACGCAGTATTTT.

J is TRBJ2-3 and V is TRBV18; D gene unclear. The length of the CDR3 is 12 residues. Germline V lookup: CDR1 KGHSH, CDR2 LQKENI. The V gene lost 6 bases and the J gene lost 4 bases, with 8 bases spanning the gap. The CDR3 region is CASSPSADTQYF. Here the CDR3 DNA reads TGTGCCAGCTCTCCTAGTGCAGATACGCAGTATTTT. The full variable domain, completed using reference TRBV18 and TRBJ2-3, is NAGVMQNPRHLVRRRGQEARLRCSPMKGHSHVYWYRQLPEEGLKFMVYLQKENIIDESGMPKERFSAEFPKEGPSILRIQQVVRGDSAAYFCASSPSADTQYFGPGTRLTVL.

The chain has TRBV2 and TRBJ2-1, with 13 bases aligning to TRBD2. Germline CDR1 and CDR2: SNHLY and FYNNEI. J gave up 6 bases and V 6 bases, and 5 bases lay outside the gene matches. This CDR3 region has 15 residues. The CDR3 loop is CASSPGLAGINEQFF. The CDR3 bases are TGTGCCAGCAGCCCGGGACTAGCGGGGATCAATGAGCAGTTCTTC.

This clone came up once. The chain joins TRBV4-1 to TRBJ1-2; D might be TRBD1 (5 bases). The CDR3 spans 14 residues. Germline CDR1 MGHRA, CDR2 YSYEKL. Trimming removed 4 bases at V and 7 bases at J, with 16 bases between. In nucleotides, the CDR3 is TGCGCCAGCAGCCCCCGCGCAGGGATAATTGGCTACACCTTC. It specifies CASSPRAGIIGYTF.

V gene TRBV10-3 combines with J gene TRBJ2-7; 8 bases are a match to TRBD1. CDR1 ENHRY and CDR2 SYGVKD come from the germline V gene. Trimming took 3 bases from V and 7 from J; bases not matched to a gene: 8. The CDR3 extends over 14 amino acids. The CDR3 nucleotides are TGTGCCATCAGTGATCCGGACAGGGACGATGAGCAGTACTTC. This codes for CAISDPDRDDEQYF.

The V call is TRBV10-3, the J call TRBJ1-4, with 8 positions matching TRBD1. Looked up from germline, CDR1 is ENHRY and CDR2 is SYGVKD. V lost 6 bases, J lost 0 bases, and 6 bases stayed unmatched. The CDR3 consists of 16 residues. CDR3 in amino acids: CAISDRGPATNEKLFF. In DNA form, the CDR3 reads TGTGCCATCAGCGACAGGGGACCTGCAACTAATGAAAAACTGTTTTTT.